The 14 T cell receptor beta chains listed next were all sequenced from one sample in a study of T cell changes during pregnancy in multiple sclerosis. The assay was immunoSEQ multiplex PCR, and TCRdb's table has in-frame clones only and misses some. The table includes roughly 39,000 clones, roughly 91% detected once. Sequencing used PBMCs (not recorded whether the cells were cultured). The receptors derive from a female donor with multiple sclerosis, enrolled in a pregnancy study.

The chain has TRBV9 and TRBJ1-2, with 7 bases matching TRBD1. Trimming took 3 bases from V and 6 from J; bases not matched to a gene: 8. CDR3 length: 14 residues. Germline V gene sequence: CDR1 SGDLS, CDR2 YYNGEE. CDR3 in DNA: TGTGCCAGCAGCGCGCAGGGGGAATTGGATGGCTACACCTTC. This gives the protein CASSAQGELDGYTF.

The CDR3 DNA follows: TGTGCCATCAGTGGATCCGAGGCCATGAACACTGAAGCTTTCTTT. Protein product: CAISGSEAMNTEAFF. The rearrangement uses TRBV10-3 and TRBJ1-1; D uncertain. This CDR3 has 15 amino acids. V was trimmed by 4 bases and J by 0 bases, leaving 12 bases between them. Germline assignment: CDR1 ENHRY and CDR2 SYGVKD.

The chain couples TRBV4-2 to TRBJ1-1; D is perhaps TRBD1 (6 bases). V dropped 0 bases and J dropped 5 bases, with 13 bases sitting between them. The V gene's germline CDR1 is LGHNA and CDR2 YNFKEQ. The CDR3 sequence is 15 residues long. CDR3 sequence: CASSQEGGRGTEAFF. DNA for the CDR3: TGTGCCAGCAGCCAAGAAGGGGGGCGGGGGACTGAAGCTTTCTTT.

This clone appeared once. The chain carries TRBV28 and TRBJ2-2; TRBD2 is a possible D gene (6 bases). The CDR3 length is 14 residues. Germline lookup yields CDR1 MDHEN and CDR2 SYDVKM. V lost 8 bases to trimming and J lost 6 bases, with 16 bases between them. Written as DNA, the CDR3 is TGTGCCAGCGGGTTCGTTTCGGGAGCCGGGGAGCTGTTTTTT. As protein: CASGFVSGAGELFF.

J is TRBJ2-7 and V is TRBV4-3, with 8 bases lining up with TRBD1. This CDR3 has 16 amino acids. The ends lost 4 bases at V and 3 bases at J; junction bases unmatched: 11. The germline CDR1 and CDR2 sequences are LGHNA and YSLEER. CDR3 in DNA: TGCGCCAGCAGCCGCCTAGGACAGGGTGGAAGCTACGAGCAGTACTTC. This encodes CASSRLGQGGSYEQYF.

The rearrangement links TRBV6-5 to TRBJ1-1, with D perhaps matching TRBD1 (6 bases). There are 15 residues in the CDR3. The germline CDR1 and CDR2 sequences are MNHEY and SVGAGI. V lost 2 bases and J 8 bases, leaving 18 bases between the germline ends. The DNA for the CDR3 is TGTGCCAGCAGTTACCCAAACGCGGGGGGCGAGGAAGCTTTCTTT. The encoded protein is CASSYPNAGGEEAFF.

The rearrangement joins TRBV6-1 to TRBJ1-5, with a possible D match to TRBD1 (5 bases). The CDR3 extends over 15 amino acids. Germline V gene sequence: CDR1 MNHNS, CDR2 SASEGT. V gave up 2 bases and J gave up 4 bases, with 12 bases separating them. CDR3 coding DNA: TGTGCCAGCAGTGAACCGGGACTCAATAATCAGCCCCAGCATTTT. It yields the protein CASSEPGLNNQPQHF.

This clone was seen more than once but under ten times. For the CDR3, the DNA is TGCGCCAGCAGTGACATAATCGGTGAGCAGTTCTTC. Its translation is CASSDIIGEQFF. This chain connects TRBV10-1 to TRBJ2-1; no clear D. The V end lost 3 bases, the J end lost 9 bases, and 9 bases lay between the germline ends. This CDR3 is 12 amino acids long. Germline-derived CDR1 and CDR2 are WNHNN and SYGVQD (reference sequence).

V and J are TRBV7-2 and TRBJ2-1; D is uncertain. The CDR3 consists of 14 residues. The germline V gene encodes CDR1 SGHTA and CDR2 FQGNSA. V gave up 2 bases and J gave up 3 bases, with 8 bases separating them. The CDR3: CASSLLNSYNEQFF. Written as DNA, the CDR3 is TGTGCCAGCAGCTTATTGAACAGCTACAATGAGCAGTTCTTC.

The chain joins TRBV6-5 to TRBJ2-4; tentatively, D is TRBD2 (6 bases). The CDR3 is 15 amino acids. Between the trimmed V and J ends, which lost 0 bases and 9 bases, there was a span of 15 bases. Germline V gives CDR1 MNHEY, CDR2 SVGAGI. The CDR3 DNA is TGTGCCAGCAGTTACTCGGGGCTAGACGGGGGCATTCAGTACTTC. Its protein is CASSYSGLDGGIQYF.

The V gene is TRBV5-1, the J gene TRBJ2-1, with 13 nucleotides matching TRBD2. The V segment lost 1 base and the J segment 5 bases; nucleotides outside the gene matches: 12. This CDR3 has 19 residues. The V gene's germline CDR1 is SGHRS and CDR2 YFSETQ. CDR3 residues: CASSLRGLAGHLPNNEQFF. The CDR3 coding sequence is TGCGCCAGCAGCTTGAGGGGACTAGCGGGACATCTTCCTAACAATGAGCAGTTCTTC.

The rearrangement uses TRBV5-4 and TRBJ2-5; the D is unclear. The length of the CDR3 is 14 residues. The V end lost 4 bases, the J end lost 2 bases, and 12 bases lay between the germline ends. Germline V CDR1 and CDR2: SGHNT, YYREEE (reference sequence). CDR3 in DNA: TGTGCCAGCAGCGGCCAGGCCGGGCAAGAGACCCAGTACTTC. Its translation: CASSGQAGQETQYF.

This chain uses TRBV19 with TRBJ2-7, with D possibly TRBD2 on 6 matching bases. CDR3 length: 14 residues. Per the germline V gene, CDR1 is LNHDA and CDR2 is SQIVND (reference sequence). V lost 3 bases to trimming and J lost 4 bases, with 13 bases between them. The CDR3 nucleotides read TGTGCCAGTAGTATGCGGGACCTCGGATACGAGCAGTACTTC. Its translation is CASSMRDLGYEQYF.

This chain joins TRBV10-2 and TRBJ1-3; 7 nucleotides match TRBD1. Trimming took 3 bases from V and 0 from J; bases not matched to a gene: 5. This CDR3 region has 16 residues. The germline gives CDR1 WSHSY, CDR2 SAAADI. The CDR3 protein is CASSDPGTVSGNTIYF. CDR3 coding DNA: TGCGCCAGCAGTGACCCCGGGACAGTCTCTGGAAACACCATATATTTT.